These 19 T cell receptor beta chains were all obtained from the same sample, sequenced in a study of blood T cells in healthy people across ages. PCR was performed a second time for roughly 7 to 12 cycles using a sample-barcoded 5' primer and a J-beta primer mix. TCRdb called the 5' RACE reads again in MiXCR, with one record for every CDR3 protein. The sample holds 1,300,000 or so distinct CDR3 sequences, 59% seen once. The sample consisted of blood. The receptors here all came from a man between 18 and 29 years old in good health.

The gene calls are TRBV10-2 and TRBJ1-4, with no clear D. Trimming cost V 0 bases and J 7 bases, with 12 bases left between them. The germline V gene encodes CDR1 WSHSY and CDR2 SAAADI. This CDR3 region has 15 residues. This chain's CDR3 is CASSESMRLAEKLFF. The CDR3 nucleotides read TGCGCCAGCAGTGAGTCGATGAGATTGGCTGAAAAACTGTTTTTT.

CDR3 sequence: CASTQDRTSYEQYF. CDR3 bases: TGTGCCAGCACCCAGGACAGGACTTCCTACGAGCAGTACTTC. The chain links TRBV7-2 to TRBJ2-7, with TRBD1 matching over 7 bases. J lost 1 base, V lost 7 bases, and 7 bases had no gene match. The CDR3 runs 14 residues. CDR1 is SGHTA and CDR2 is FQGNSA in the germline V gene.

J is TRBJ2-1 and V is TRBV6-5; TRBD1 agrees at 7 bases. Germline V gives CDR1 MNHEY, CDR2 SVGAGI. The junction had 14 bases not matched to a gene; V was cut back by 6 bases and J by 0 bases. This CDR3 has 18 residues. The CDR3, as DNA: TGTGCCAGCAGCTACGGACAGGTAGACCCGTACTCCTACAATGAGCAGTTCTTC. Translated, it gives CASSYGQVDPYSYNEQFF.

The CDR3 region has the DNA TGTGCCAGCAGCAATTCTCAGGGGAATGAAAAACTGTTTTTT. It codes for CASSNSQGNEKLFF. The chain is built from TRBV12-3 or TRBV12-4 and TRBJ1-4; D is perhaps TRBD1 (6 bases). The CDR3 sequence is 14 residues long. V shed 6 bases and J shed 5 bases, with 13 bases lying between them.

The chain is built from TRBV13 and TRBJ2-7, with TRBD2 matching over 10 bases. Germline values: CDR1 PRHDT, CDR2 FYEKMQ (reference sequence). The J segment lost 2 bases and the V segment lost 4 bases, leaving 5 bases of the junction unmatched. The CDR3 is 15 residues long. The CDR3 region is CASSSEAGGPYEQYF. The CDR3 region has the DNA TGTGCCAGCAGCTCCGAAGCGGGGGGGCCCTACGAGCAGTACTTC.

V gene TRBV27 combines with J gene TRBJ2-7, with D tentatively TRBD2 (5 bases). The V end was cut by 0 bases, the J end by 3 bases, with 9 bases between. The germline V gene encodes CDR1 MNHEY and CDR2 SMNVEV (reference sequence). The CDR3 totals 14 residues. The CDR3: CASSLSLAHYEQYF. As DNA, the CDR3 is TGTGCCAGCAGTTTATCCCTAGCTCACTACGAGCAGTACTTC.

The chain recombines TRBV29-1 with TRBJ2-7; D not resolved. The CDR3 runs to 13 residues. Looked up from germline, CDR1 is SQVTM and CDR2 is ANQGSEA. Trimming removed 0 bases at V and 4 bases at J, with 10 bases between. The CDR3 DNA reads as TGCAGCGTTGAAGACCCGGATTCTTACGAGCAGTACTTC. Translating it yields CSVEDPDSYEQYF.

The rearrangement uses TRBV10-3 and TRBJ2-1; 9 bases map to TRBD2. The CDR3 extends over 18 amino acids. CDR1 is ENHRY and CDR2 is SYGVKD in the germline V gene. Germline trimming cut 4 bases from V and 7 bases from J; bases unmatched to any gene: 17. The chain's CDR3 is CAISGRLAGLGGINEQFF. The CDR3 DNA reads as TGTGCCATCAGTGGGCGTCTAGCGGGGCTAGGTGGGATAAATGAGCAGTTCTTC.

The chain recombines TRBV29-1 with TRBJ2-7; no definite D call. This CDR3 is 15 amino acids long. The germline CDR1 and CDR2 sequences are SQVTM and ANQGSEA. V was shortened by 3 bases and J by 0 bases, with 15 bases between the two germline ends. The CDR3 nucleotides read TGCAGCGTTGAGGACCGCGCCTTGCCCTCCTACGAGCAGTACTTC. The encoded protein is CSVEDRALPSYEQYF.

The rearrangement links TRBV3-1 to TRBJ1-2; D not certain. The CDR3 covers 15 residues. Trimming cost V 5 bases and J 4 bases, with 17 bases left between them. Germline CDR1 is LGHDT and CDR2 is YNNKEL (reference sequence). The CDR3 region has the DNA TGTGCCAGCAGCTCATCCCTATCAGGCTTCTATGGCTACACCTTC. Translated: CASSSSLSGFYGYTF.

This clonotype was counted once. The chain uses TRBV9 and TRBJ2-5, with 9 bases fitting TRBD1. Germline CDR1 reads SGDLS; CDR2 reads YYNGEE. The CDR3 sequence is 15 residues long. Trimming at V came to 2 bases and at J to 5 bases, leaving 7 bases not matched to a gene. CDR3 in amino acids: CASSVTDRGEETQYF. In DNA, the CDR3 is TGTGCCAGCAGCGTCACGGACAGGGGTGAGGAGACCCAGTACTTC.

This clonotype was seen a few times. V is TRBV6-5 and J is TRBJ2-3; 9 bases are shared with TRBD2. With V trimmed by 0 bases and J by 6 bases, 10 bases remained unmatched. Per the germline V gene, CDR1 is MNHEY and CDR2 is SVGAGI. The CDR3 is 17 residues long. The CDR3 DNA follows: TGTGCCAGCAGTTACTCGATTTGGCGGGGGGGCATGGATACGCAGTATTTT. The encoded protein is CASSYSIWRGGMDTQYF.

The chain carries TRBV19 and TRBJ2-1; 7 bases are a match to TRBD2. Germline V gives CDR1 LNHDA, CDR2 SQIVND (reference sequence). The V and J ends lost 1 base and 5 bases, in that order; junction bases with no gene match: 2. The CDR3 is 14 residues long. The DNA of the CDR3 is TGTGCCAGTAGTATAGGTGCGGGAGACAATGAGCAGTTCTTC. Translating it yields CASSIGAGDNEQFF.

The chain combines TRBV7-2 with TRBJ2-7; 15 positions match TRBD2. The germline CDR1 and CDR2 sequences are SGHTA and FQGNSA. Trimming at V came to 2 bases and at J to 2 bases, leaving 10 bases not matched to a gene. CDR3 length equals 19 residues. The CDR3 nucleotides read TGTGCCAGCAGCTTATTTGGGACTAGCGGGGGGTTCCTAACCTACGAGCAGTACTTC. Encoded protein: CASSLFGTSGGFLTYEQYF. The variable domain in full, completed from reference TRBV7-2 and TRBJ2-7, reads GAGVSQSPSNKVTEKGKDVELRCDPISGHTALYWYRQSLGQGLEFLIYFQGNSAPDKSGLPSDRFSAERTGGSVSTLTIQRTQQEDSAVYLCASSLFGTSGGFLTYEQYFGPGTRLTVT.

The chain combines TRBV27 with TRBJ1-1; D not certain. CDR1 is MNHEY, CDR2 SMNVEV, per germline (reference sequence). The CDR3 sequence is 13 residues long. The V end lost 7 bases, the J end lost 6 bases, and 15 bases lay between the germline ends. CDR3 sequence: CASKAYQTAEAFF. CDR3 sequence (DNA): TGTGCCAGCAAGGCCTACCAAACGGCTGAAGCTTTCTTT.

V and J are TRBV12-5 and TRBJ1-1; tentatively, D is TRBD1 (6 bases). CDR3 length: 16 residues. The V gene's germline CDR1 is LGHNT and CDR2 FRNRAP. The V gene lost 0 bases and the J gene lost 4 bases, with 15 bases spanning the gap. In DNA, the CDR3 is TGTGCTAGTGGTTTGGTACCCTCGGGGGCAGTCACTGAAGCTTTCTTT. It translates to CASGLVPSGAVTEAFF. Looking up the rest from reference TRBV12-5 and TRBJ1-1 gives the full variable domain: DARVTQTPRHKVTEMGQEVTMRCQPILGHNTVFWYRQTMMQGLELLAYFRNRAPLDDSGMPKDRFSAEMPDATLATLKIQPSEPRDSAVYFCASGLVPSGAVTEAFFGQGTRLTVV.

This clonotype has a single count. The chain is built from TRBV2 and TRBJ2-3; 7 bases fit TRBD2. V lost 3 bases to trimming and J lost 2 bases; unmatched junction nucleotides: 5. CDR1 SNHLY and CDR2 FYNNEI come from the germline V gene. The CDR3 length is 15 residues. CDR3 protein: CASSEGTITTDTQYF. The CDR3 DNA reads TGTGCCAGCAGTGAGGGGACTATCACCACAGATACGCAGTATTTT.

This chain uses TRBV5-1 with TRBJ1-1, with TRBD1 matching over 7 bases. Looked up from germline, CDR1 is SGHRS and CDR2 is YFSETQ. After removal of 7 bases from V and 1 base from J, the junction contained 7 bases not matched to a gene. The CDR3 spans 14 residues. The CDR3 loop reads CASGETGTNTEAFF. The CDR3 nucleotides are TGCGCCAGCGGGGAGACAGGGACGAACACTGAAGCTTTCTTT.

V and J are TRBV12-3 or TRBV12-4 and TRBJ2-2; D remains unclear. The CDR3 runs 17 residues. With 9 bases removed from V and 6 bases from J, the gap between germline ends came to 26 bases. The chain's CDR3 is CASLTTPGPYVSGELFF. Here the CDR3 DNA reads TGTGCCAGTCTCACCACGCCCGGACCTTACGTATCCGGGGAGCTGTTTTTT.